The sequence of this TCR beta chain was determined in a study of blood T cell repertoires in COVID-19. Study-wide background: COVID-19 samples collected from the United States, Italy and Spain covered acute and convalescent phases.

Trimming took off 8 bases at V and 7 bases at J, with 20 bases between the two ends. Per germline, CDR1 SGHAT and CDR2 FQDESV (reference sequence). The CDR3 sequence is 14 residues long. Under the authors' procedure: Estimated nucleated cell counts came from reference gene primer amplification. Sequencing was performed with immunoSEQ multiplex PCR; in TCRdb, only in-frame clones are kept and a portion is missing. That table is the source of V, J and clone size, and D and trimming were worked out from the DNA. This table has 250,000 to 350,000 clones, roughly nine tenths appearing once. The genes are TRBV11-1 and TRBJ2-5; perhaps TRBD2 as D (7 bases). The sample was peripheral blood. The clonotype originates from a man between 18 and 35 years old who had recovered from COVID-19. The CDR3 DNA reads TGTGCCAGCCACGCCGGGGGGCAGGGCGGGACCCAGTACTTC. Amino acid sequence: CASHAGGQGGTQYF.